This TCR beta chain derives from a study of blood T cell repertoires in COVID-19. About the study: Donors in the United States, Italy and Spain gave samples during acute or convalescent COVID-19.

The protocol was immunoSEQ multiplex PCR, while the TCRdb copy is restricted to in-frame clones and leaves out a portion. The table has under 200,000 clones, about 80% seen once. This clone was counted a few times. The germline V and J ends were trimmed by 3 bases and 4 bases, with 5 bases remaining between them. CDR1 is SGDLS, CDR2 YYNGEE, per germline. The CDR3 has 13 residues. The receptor comes from a woman in her seventies in a cohort exposed to, infected with or recovered from COVID-19 (not recorded which). Sequenced sample: PBMCs or T cells enriched from blood (not recorded which). This chain uses TRBV9 with TRBJ1-6; TRBD1 might be the D (5 bases). The CDR3 nucleotides read TGTGCCAGCAGCGAGGGGTATAATTCACCCCTCCACTTT. It specifies CASSEGYNSPLHF.